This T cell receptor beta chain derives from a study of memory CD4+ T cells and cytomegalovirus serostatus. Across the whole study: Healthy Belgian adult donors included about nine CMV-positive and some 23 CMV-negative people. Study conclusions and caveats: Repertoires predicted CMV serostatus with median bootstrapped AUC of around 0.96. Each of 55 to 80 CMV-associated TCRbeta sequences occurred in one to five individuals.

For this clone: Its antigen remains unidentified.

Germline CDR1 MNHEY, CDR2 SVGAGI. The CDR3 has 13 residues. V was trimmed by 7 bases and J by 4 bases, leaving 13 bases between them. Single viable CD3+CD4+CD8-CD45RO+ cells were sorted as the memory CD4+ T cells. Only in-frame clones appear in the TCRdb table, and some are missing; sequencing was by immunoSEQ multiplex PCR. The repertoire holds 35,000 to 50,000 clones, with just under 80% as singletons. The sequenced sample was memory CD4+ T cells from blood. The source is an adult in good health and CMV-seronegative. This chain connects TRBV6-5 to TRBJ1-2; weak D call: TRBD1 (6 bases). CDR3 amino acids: CASKSDRAYGYTF. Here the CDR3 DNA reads TGTGCCAGCAAATCGGACAGAGCCTATGGCTACACCTTC.